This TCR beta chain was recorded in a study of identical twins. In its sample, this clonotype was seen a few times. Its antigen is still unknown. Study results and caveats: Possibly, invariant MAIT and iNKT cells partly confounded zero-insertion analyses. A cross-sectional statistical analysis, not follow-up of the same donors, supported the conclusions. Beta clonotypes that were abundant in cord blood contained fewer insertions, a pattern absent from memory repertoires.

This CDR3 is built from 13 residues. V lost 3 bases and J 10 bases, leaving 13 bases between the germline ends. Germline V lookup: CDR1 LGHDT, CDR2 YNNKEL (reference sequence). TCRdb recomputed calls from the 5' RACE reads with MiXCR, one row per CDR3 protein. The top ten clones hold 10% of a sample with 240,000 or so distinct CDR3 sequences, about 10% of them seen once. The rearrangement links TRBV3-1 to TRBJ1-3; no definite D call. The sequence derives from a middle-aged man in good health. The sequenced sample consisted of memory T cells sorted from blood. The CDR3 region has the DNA TGTGCCAGCAGCCAGGGCAGGCCCTCGACCATATATTTT. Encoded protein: CASSQGRPSTIYF.